The clone carrying this T cell receptor beta chain was detected only a few times. Its specificity is unknown. The data are from a study of cytomegalovirus exposure and HLA in healthy donors. Study as a whole: The same platform used for the 650 to 850 first-cohort repertoires was also used for the roughly 120 validation repertoires, as a later analysis reported. Notes on the study in general: In vitro experiments confirmed that a few CMV-associated chains were specific for CMV antigens.

Some clones are missing from TCRdb's copy, which holds only in-frame ones; the method was immunoSEQ multiplex PCR. The data hold 150,000 to 200,000 clones, with about 81% observed a single time. Trimming left V 6 bases short and J 3 bases short, with 6 bases between. Germline CDR1 is MDHEN and CDR2 is SYDVKM. The CDR3 totals 11 residues. V and J are TRBV28 and TRBJ2-7; D gene ambiguous. Input material: PBMCs. The sequence was collected from a woman aged 25 to 39 in good health and CMV-seronegative. The CDR3 DNA is TGTGCCAGCAGGCGAATCTACGAGCAGTACTTC. Amino acid sequence: CASRRIYEQYF. The whole variable domain, filled in from reference TRBV28 and TRBJ2-7, reads DVKVTQSSRYLVKRTGEKVFLECVQDMDHENMFWYRQDPGLGLRLIYFSYDVKMKEKGDIPEGYSVSREKKERFSLILESASTNQTSMYLCASRRIYEQYFGPGTRLTVT.